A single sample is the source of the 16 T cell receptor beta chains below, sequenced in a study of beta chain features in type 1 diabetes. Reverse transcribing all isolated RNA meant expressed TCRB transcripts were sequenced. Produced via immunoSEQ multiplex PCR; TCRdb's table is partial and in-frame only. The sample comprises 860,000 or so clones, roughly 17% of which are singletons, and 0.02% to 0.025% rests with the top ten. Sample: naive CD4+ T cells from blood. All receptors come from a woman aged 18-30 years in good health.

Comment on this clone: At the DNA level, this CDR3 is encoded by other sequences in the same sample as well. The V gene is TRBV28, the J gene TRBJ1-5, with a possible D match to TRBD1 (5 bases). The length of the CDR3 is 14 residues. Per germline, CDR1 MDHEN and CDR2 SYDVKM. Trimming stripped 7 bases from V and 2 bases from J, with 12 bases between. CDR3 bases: TGTGCCAGCACCACCGGGGGAGGCAATCAGCCCCAGCATTTT. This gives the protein CASTTGGGNQPQHF.

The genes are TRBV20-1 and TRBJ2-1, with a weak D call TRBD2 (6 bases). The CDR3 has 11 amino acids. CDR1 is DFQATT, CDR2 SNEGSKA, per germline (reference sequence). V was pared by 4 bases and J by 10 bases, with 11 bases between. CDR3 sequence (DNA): TGCAGTGCTATTAGGGACTTAGAGCAGTTCTTC. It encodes CSAIRDLEQFF.

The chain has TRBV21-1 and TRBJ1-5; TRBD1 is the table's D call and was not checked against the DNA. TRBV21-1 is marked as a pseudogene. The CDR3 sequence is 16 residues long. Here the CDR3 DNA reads TGTGCCAGCAGCAATCGGGGACAGAGGAGCAATCAGCCCCAGCATTTT. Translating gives CASSNRGQRSNQPQHF.

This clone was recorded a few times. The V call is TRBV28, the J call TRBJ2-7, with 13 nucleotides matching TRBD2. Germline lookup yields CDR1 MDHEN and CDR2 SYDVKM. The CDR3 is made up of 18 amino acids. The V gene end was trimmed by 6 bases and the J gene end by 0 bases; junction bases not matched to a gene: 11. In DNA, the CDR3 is TGTGCCAGCAGGGCGACTAGCGGGAGGACCATCAACTCCTACGAGCAGTACTTC. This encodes CASRATSGRTINSYEQYF.

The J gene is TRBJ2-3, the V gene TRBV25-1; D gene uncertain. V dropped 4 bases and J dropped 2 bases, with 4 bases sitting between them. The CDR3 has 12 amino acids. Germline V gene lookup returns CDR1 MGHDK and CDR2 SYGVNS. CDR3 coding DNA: TGTGCCAGCAGTGCACTCACAGATACGCAGTATTTT. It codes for CASSALTDTQYF.

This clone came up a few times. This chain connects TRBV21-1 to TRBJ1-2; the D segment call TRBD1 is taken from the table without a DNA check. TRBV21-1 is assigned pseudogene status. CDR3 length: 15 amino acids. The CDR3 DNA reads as TGTGCCAGCAGCAAAGGGACCCCAGGGGTCTATGGCTACACCTTC. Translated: CASSKGTPGVYGYTF.

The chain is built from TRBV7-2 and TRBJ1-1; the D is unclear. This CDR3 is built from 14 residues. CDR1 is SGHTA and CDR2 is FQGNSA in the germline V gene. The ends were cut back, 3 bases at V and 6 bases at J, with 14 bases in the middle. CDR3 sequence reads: CASSFSSYGSEAFF. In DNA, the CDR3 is TGTGCCAGCAGCTTTTCCAGCTACGGATCTGAAGCTTTCTTT.

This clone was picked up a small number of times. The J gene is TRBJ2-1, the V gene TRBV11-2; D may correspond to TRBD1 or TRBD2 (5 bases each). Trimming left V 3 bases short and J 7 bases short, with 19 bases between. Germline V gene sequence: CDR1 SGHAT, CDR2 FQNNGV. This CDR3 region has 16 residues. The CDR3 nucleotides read TGTGCCAGCAGCTTTTTTTCGGGACCCCGAGGGAATGAGCAGTTCTTC. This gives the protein CASSFFSGPRGNEQFF.

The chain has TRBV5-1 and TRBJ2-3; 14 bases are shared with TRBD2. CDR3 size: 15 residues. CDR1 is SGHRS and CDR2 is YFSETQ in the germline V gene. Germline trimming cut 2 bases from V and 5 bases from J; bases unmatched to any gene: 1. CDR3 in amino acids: CASSFGTSGRDTQYF. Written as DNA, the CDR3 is TGCGCCAGCAGCTTTGGGACTAGCGGGAGAGATACGCAGTATTTT.

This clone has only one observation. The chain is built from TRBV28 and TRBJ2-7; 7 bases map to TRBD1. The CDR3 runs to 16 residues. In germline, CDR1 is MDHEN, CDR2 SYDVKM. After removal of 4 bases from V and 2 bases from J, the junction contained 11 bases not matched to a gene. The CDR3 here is CASSYKTGPTPYEQYF. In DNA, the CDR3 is TGTGCCAGCAGTTATAAGACAGGGCCCACCCCCTACGAGCAGTACTTC.

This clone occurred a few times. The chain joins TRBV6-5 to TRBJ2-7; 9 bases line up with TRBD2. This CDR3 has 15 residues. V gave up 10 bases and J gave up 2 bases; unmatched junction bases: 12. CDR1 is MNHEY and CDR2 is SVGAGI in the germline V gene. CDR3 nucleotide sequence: TGTGCCACCAATTCCCAAGCGGGAGGAACCTACGAGCAGTACTTC. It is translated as CATNSQAGGTYEQYF.

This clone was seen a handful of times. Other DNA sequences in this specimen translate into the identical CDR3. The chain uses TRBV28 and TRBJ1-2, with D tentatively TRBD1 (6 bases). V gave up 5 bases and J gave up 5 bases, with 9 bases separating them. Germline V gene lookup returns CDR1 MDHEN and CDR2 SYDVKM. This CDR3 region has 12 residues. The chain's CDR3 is CASSITGYGYTF. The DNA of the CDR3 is TGTGCCAGCAGTATCACAGGGTATGGCTACACCTTC.

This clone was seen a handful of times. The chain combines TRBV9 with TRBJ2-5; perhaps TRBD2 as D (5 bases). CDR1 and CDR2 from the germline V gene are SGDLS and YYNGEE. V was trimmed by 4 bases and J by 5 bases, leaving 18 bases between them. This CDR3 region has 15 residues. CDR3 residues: CASSLAGWTAETQYF. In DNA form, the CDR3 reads TGTGCCAGCAGCCTAGCCGGGTGGACGGCGGAGACCCAGTACTTC.

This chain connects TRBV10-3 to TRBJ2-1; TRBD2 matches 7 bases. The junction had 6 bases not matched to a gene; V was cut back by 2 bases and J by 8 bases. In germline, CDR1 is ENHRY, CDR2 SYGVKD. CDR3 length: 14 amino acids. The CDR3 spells CAISETRLADEQFF. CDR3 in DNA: TGTGCCATCAGTGAGACCAGACTAGCCGATGAGCAGTTCTTC.

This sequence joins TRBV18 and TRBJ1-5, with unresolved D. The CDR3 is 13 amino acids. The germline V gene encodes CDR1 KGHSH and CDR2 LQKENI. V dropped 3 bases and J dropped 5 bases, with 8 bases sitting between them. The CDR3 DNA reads TGTGCCAGCTCACCCGCCAGCGATCAGCCCCAGCATTTT. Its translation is CASSPASDQPQHF.

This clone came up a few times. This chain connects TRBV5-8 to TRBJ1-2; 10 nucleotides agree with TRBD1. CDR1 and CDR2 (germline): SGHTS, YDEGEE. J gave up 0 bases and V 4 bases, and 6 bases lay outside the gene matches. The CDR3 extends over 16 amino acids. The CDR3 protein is CASSTGQGGANYGYTF. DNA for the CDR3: TGTGCCAGCAGCACAGGACAGGGGGGAGCTAACTATGGCTACACCTTC.